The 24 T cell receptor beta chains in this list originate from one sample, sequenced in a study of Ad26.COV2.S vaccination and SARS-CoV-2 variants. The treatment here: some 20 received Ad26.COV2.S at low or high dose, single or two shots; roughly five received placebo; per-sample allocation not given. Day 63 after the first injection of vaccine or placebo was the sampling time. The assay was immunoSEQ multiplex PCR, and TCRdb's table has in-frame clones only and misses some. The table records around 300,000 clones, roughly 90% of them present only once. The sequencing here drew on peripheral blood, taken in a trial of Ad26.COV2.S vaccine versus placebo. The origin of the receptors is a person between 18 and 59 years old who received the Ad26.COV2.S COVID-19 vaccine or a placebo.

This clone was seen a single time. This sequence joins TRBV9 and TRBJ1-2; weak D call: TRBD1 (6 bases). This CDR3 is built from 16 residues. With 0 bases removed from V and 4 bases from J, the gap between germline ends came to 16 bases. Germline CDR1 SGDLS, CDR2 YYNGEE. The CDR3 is CASSVEYRALSYGYTF. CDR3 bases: TGTGCCAGCAGCGTAGAATACAGGGCTTTAAGCTATGGCTACACCTTC.

In DNA form, the CDR3 reads TGTGCCAGCAGCCAGGACAGCTCGGGCGGACACAATGAGCAGTTCTTC. It translates to CASSQDSSGGHNEQFF. The chain links TRBV13 to TRBJ2-1; a possible D gene is TRBD1 (6 bases). Germline-derived CDR1 and CDR2 are PRHDT and FYEKMQ (reference sequence). Trimming left V 5 bases short and J 5 bases short, with 19 bases between. This CDR3 has 16 residues.

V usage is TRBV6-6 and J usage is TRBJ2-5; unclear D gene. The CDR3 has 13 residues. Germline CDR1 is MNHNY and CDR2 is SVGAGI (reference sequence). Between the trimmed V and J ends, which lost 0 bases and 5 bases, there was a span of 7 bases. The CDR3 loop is CASSYSPAETQYF. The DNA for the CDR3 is TGTGCCAGCAGTTACTCGCCAGCCGAGACCCAGTACTTC.

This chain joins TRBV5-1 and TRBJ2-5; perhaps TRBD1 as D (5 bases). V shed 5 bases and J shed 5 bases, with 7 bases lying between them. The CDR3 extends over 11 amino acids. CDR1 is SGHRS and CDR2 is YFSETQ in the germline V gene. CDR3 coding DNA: TGCGCCAGCAGAGGGGCGGAGACCCAGTACTTC. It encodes CASRGAETQYF.

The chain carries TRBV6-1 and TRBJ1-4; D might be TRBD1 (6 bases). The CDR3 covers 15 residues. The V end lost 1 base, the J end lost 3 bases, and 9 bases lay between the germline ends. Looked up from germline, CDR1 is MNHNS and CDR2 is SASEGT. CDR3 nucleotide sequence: TGTGCCAGCAGTGAAGTCAGGACAGCTAATGAAAAACTGTTTTTT. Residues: CASSEVRTANEKLFF.

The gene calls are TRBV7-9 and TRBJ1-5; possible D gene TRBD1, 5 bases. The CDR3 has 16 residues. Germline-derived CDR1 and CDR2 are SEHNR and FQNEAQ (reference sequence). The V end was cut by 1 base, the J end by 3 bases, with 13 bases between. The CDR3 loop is CASSLVGTGLNQPQHF. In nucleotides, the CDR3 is TGTGCCAGCAGCTTAGTTGGAACAGGTCTCAATCAGCCCCAGCATTTT.

The CDR3 is CASSPGQGYTF. The CDR3 nucleotides read TGTGCCAGCTCACCAGGGCAAGGCTACACCTTC. The chain has TRBV18 and TRBJ1-2, with D unresolved. The CDR3 runs 11 residues. CDR1 and CDR2 from the germline V gene are KGHSH and LQKENI. The germline V and J ends were trimmed by 2 bases and 8 bases, with 6 bases remaining between them.

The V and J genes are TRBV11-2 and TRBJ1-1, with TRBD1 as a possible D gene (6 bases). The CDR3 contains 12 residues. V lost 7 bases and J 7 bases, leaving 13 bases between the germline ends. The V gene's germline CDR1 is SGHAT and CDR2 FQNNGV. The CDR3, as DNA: TGTGCCAGCAACTGGGGGCCTGGTGAAGCTTTCTTT. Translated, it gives CASNWGPGEAFF.

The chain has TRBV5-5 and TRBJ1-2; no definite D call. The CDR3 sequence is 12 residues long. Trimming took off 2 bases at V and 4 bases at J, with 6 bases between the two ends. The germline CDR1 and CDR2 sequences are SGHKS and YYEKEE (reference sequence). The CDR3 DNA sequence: TGTGCCAGCAGCTTTCAGTTCTATGGCTACACCTTC. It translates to CASSFQFYGYTF.

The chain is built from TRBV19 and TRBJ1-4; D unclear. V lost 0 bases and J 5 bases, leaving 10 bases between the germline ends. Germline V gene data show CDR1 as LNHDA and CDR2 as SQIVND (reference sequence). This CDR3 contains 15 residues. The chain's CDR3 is CASSIDPGRNEKLFF. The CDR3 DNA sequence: TGTGCCAGTAGTATAGACCCCGGACGGAATGAAAAACTGTTTTTT.

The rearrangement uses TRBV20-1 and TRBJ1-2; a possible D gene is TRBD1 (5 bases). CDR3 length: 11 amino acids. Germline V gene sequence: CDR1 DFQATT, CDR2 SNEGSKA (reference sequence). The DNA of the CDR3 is TGCAGAGGGGCAATCCCGTATGGCTACACCTTC. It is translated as CRGAIPYGYTF.

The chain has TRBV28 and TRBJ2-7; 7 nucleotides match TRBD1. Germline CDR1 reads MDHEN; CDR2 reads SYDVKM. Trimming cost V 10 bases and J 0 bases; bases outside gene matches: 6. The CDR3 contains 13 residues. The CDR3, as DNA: TGTGCCACAACAGGGACAGTCTCCTACGAGCAGTACTTC. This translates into CATTGTVSYEQYF. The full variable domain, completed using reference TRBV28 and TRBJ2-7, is DVKVTQSSRYLVKRTGEKVFLECVQDMDHENMFWYRQDPGLGLRLIYFSYDVKMKEKGDIPEGYSVSREKKERFSLILESASTNQTSMYLCATTGTVSYEQYFGPGTRLTVT.

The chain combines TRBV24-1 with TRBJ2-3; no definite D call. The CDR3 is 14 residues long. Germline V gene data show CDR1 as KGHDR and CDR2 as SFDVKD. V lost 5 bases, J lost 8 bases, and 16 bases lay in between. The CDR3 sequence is CATSGHPLDGTQYF. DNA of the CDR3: TGTGCCACCAGTGGGCACCCCCTTGATGGTACGCAGTATTTT.

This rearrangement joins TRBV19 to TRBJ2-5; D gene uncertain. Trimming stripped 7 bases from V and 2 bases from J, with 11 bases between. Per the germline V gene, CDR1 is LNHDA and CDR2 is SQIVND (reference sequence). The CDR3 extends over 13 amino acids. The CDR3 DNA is TGTGCCAGTAAAGGGTGGGGTCAAGAGACCCAGTACTTC. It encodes CASKGWGQETQYF.

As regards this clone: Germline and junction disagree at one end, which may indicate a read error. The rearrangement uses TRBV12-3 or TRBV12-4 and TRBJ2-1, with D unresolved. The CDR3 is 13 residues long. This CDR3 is CASSLGPGTEQFF. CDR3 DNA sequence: TGTGCCAGCAGCTTAGGGCCGGGCACCGAGCAGTTCTTC.

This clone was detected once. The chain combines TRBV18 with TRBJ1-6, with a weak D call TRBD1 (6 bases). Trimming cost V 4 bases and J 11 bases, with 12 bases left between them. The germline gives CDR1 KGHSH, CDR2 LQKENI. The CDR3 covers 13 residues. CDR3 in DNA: TGTGCCAGCTCACGAGGGGGGAACGCACCCCTCCACTTT. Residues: CASSRGGNAPLHF.

The CDR3 loop is CASARGAVSGYTF. The CDR3 DNA reads as TGTGCCAGCGCGCGGGGGGCGGTGAGCGGCTACACCTTC. V is TRBV6-5 and J is TRBJ1-2; TRBD1 might be the D (6 bases). The CDR3 has 13 amino acids. V was shortened by 8 bases and J by 8 bases, with 18 bases between the two germline ends. Germline CDR1 and CDR2: MNHEY and SVGAGI.

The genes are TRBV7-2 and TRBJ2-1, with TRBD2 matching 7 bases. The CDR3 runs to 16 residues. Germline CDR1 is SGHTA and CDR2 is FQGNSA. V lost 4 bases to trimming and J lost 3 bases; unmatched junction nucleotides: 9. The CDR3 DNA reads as TGTGCCAGCAGCTCCCAGTGGGTAGCGGGCTACAATGAGCAGTTCTTC. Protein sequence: CASSSQWVAGYNEQFF.

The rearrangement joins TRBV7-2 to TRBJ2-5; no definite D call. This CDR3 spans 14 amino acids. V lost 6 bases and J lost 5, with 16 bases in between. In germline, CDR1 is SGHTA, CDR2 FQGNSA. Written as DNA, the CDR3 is TGTGCCAGCAGAAGAGGCGGTGGTAAGGAGACCCAGTACTTC. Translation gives CASRRGGGKETQYF. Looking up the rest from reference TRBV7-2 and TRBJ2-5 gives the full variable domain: GAGVSQSPSNKVTEKGKDVELRCDPISGHTALYWYRQSLGQGLEFLIYFQGNSAPDKSGLPSDRFSAERTGGSVSTLTIQRTQQEDSAVYLCASRRGGGKETQYFGPGTRLLVL.

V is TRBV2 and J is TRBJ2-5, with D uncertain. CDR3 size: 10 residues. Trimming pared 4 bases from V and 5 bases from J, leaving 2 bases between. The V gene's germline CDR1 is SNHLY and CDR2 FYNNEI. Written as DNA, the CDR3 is TGTGCCAGCAGTGTCGAGACCCAGTACTTC. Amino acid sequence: CASSVETQYF.

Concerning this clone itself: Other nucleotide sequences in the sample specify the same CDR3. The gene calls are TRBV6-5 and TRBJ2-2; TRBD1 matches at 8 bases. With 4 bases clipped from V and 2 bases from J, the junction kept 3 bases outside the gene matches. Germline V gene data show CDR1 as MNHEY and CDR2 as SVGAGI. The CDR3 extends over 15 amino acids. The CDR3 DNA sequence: TGTGCCAGCAGTTTCGACAGGGGCAACACCGGGGAGCTGTTTTTT. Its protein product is CASSFDRGNTGELFF.

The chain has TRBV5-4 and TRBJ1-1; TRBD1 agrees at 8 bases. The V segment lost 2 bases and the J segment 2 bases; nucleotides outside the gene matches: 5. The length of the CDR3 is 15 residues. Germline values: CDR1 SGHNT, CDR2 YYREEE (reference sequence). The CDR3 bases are TGTGCCAGCAGCTTAACCGGGACAGGAAACACTGAAGCTTTCTTT. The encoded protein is CASSLTGTGNTEAFF.

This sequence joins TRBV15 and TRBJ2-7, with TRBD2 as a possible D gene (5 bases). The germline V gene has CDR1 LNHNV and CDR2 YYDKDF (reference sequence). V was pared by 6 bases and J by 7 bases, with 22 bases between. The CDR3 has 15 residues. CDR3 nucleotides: TGTGCCACCAGGACTTTCGGGCCCGGAGGATGGGAGCAGTACGTC. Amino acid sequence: CATRTFGPGGWEQYV.

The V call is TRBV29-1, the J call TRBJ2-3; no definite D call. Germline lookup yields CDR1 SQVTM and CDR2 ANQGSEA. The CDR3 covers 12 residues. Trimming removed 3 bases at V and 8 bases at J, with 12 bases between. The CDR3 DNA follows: TGCAGCGTTGACGGTCAGGCAGGTACGCAGTATTTT. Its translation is CSVDGQAGTQYF.